The clone carrying this T cell receptor (beta chain) was seen more than once but under ten times. This entry comes from a study of T-cell reconstitution after alpha-beta-depleted transplantation in children. Molecular barcoding with unique molecular identifiers was used for the TCRbeta library. TCRdb used MiXCR to reprocess the PCR reads, holding one entry per CDR3 protein. This sample has 750,000 to 950,000 distinct CDR3 sequences, with around 17% found just once. CDR1 SGHVS and CDR2 FQNEAQ come from the germline V gene. This CDR3 has 15 amino acids. Between the trimmed V and J ends, which lost 5 bases and 0 bases, there was a span of 13 bases.

This receptor was identified in a male patient between 10 and 17 years old who had a stem cell transplant for acute lymphoblastic leukemia, so the T cells may come from the graft donor. The sequences come from PBMCs, mostly from graft donor cells, collected 360 days after TCRalphabeta/CD19-depleted stem cell transplant. V gene TRBV7-8 combines with J gene TRBJ1-2, with D unresolved. CDR3 amino acids: CASSPTAGTNYGYTF. The CDR3 coding sequence is TGTGCCAGCAGCCCTACCGCGGGGACTAACTATGGCTACACCTTC.